This entry features one T cell receptor (beta chain) sequence. What it binds is not known. Trimming left V 1 base short and J 2 bases short, with 6 bases between. The CDR3 consists of 14 residues. Germline lookup yields CDR1 SEHNR and CDR2 FQNEAQ (reference sequence). The data derive from a study of cytomegalovirus exposure and HLA in healthy donors. A multiplex PCR was run with 60 Vbeta primers and 13 Jbeta primers. Profiled with immunoSEQ multiplex PCR; TCRdb holds only in-frame clones, not every one. The table shows some 220,000 clones, with around four fifths occurring only once. Broader study findings: In a later analysis, parvovirus B19, influenza, CMV and Epstein-Barr virus appeared linked to several top co-occurrence clusters. A cluster of highly shared sequence variants was likely a sequencing artifact. In a later analysis, an Asian-associated ancestry cluster reportedly showed fewer N-insertions than the roughly 700-donor mean.

This chain uses TRBV7-9 with TRBJ1-5, with TRBD1 as a possible D gene (5 bases). The TCR sequence derives from a woman in her thirties or forties in good health and CMV-seronegative. Sequenced sample: PBMCs. CDR3 amino acids: CASSLGQRNQPQHF. CDR3 sequence (DNA): TGTGCCAGCAGCTTAGGACAGCGCAATCAGCCCCAGCATTTT.